This T cell receptor (beta chain) was observed in a study of a mutant IDH1 vaccine in newly diagnosed glioma. About the study: Patients were pretreated with radiotherapy, temozolomide, or both, mostly both.

Some clones are missing from TCRdb's copy, which holds only in-frame ones; the method was immunoSEQ multiplex PCR. The table shows about 33,000 clones, with about nine tenths occurring only once. The CDR3 has 13 residues. Germline CDR1 reads GTSNPN; CDR2 reads SVGIG (reference sequence). Deletions cut 0 bases from V and 3 bases from J, with 6 bases between. The sample's time point: baseline, week 1 (first vaccination visit). Treatment meaning: pre-vaccination baseline after standard-of-care therapy. Newly diagnosed WHO grade 3 or 4 IDH1-mutant, ATRX-lost astrocytomas were identified in the donors. This material consisted of PBMCs, taken from a glioma patient treated with radiotherapy, temozolomide or both. The V gene is TRBV30, the J gene TRBJ1-5; D not certain. The TCR sequence derives from a woman aged 40 to 49 with glioma. This CDR3 is CAWSVRVNQPQHF. The CDR3 DNA follows: TGTGCCTGGAGTGTAAGAGTCAATCAGCCCCAGCATTTT.